The clone carrying this TCR beta chain was detected only a few times. Its antigen is not known. The sample is drawn from a study of early stage breast cancer tumors. Germline CDR1 reads MDHEN; CDR2 reads SYDVKM. Trimming pared 2 bases from V and 0 bases from J, leaving 7 bases between. There are 14 residues in the CDR3. Data came from immunoSEQ multiplex PCR; TCRdb stores just in-frame clones and leaves some out. The sample shows about 25,000 clones, around 70% of them seen only once. Study-level points and caveats: Most shared enriched TCRB sequences were commonly generated ones.

About 19-50 mg of tumor tissue was diced per sample. The TCR comes from a person in their sixties or seventies with breast cancer. Sequencing input: breast tumor tissue. The V call is TRBV28, the J call TRBJ1-1; D unclear. This CDR3 is CASSLITMNTEAFF. For the CDR3, the DNA is TGTGCCAGCAGTTTAATCACTATGAACACTGAAGCTTTCTTT.